The 21 T cell receptor beta chains listed next were all sequenced from one sample in a study of T cells in Graves' hyperthyroidism and ophthalmopathy. RNA transcripts provided the source from which TCR beta CDR3 regions were amplified. The HTBI set primed first-round TCR CDR3 RT-PCR. MiXCR, applied by TCRdb to the multiplex PCR reads, yields one record per CDR3 protein. The table lists fewer than 600,000 distinct CDR3 sequences, about 14% of them singletons, with around 13% in the top ten. Sequenced material: blood. These receptors were taken from a woman in her forties with Graves' hyperthyroidism.

This sequence joins TRBV10-1 and TRBJ2-3; D is uncertain. V was pared by 7 bases and J by 7 bases, with 9 bases between. CDR1 is WNHNN, CDR2 SYGVQD, per germline (reference sequence). The CDR3 is made up of 11 amino acids. The CDR3 coding sequence is TGCGCCAGCACGGCCGCATATACGCAGTATTTT. Translation gives CASTAAYTQYF.

This sequence joins TRBV30 and TRBJ2-2, with 9 bases that match TRBD1. Germline V lookup: CDR1 GTSNPN, CDR2 SVGIG (reference sequence). V lost 2 bases, J lost 5 bases, and 6 bases stayed unmatched. The CDR3 has 15 amino acids. Here the CDR3 reads CAWSREQGATGELFF. CDR3 bases: TGTGCCTGGAGTAGGGAACAGGGGGCAACCGGGGAGCTGTTTTTT.

This clonotype was recorded many times. The gene calls are TRBV20-1 and TRBJ2-2, with TRBD2 matching over 8 bases. The CDR3 sequence is 16 residues long. Per germline, CDR1 DFQATT and CDR2 SNEGSKA (reference sequence). V lost 3 bases and J lost 5; bases outside the gene matches: 11. The CDR3 here is CSARDTRLASTGELFF. Written as DNA, the CDR3 is TGCAGTGCTAGGGATACGCGACTAGCGTCTACCGGGGAGCTGTTTTTT.

J is TRBJ2-7 and V is TRBV6-4; the D is unclear. Trimming shortened V by 7 bases and J by 8 bases, and 6 bases separated the two germline ends. The germline gives CDR1 MRHNA, CDR2 SNTAGT. The CDR3 consists of 9 residues. Here the CDR3 reads CASKQQQYF. CDR3 coding DNA: TGTGCCAGCAAACAGCAGCAGTACTTC.

This clonotype turned up a few times. The chain combines TRBV30 with TRBJ2-5; either TRBD1 or TRBD2 may supply D (5 bases each). The germline V and J ends were trimmed by 4 bases and 3 bases, with 18 bases remaining between them. Per germline, CDR1 GTSNPN and CDR2 SVGIG (reference sequence). The CDR3 is 15 residues long. The CDR3 is CAWNLGERIEETQYF. CDR3 DNA sequence: TGTGCCTGGAATCTGGGGGAGCGAATCGAAGAGACCCAGTACTTC.

This chain connects TRBV9 to TRBJ2-7, with TRBD1 matching over 8 bases. The CDR3 runs to 16 residues. J was trimmed by 4 bases and V by 4 bases; bases with no gene match: 13. CDR1 is SGDLS, CDR2 YYNGEE, per germline. Written as DNA, the CDR3 is TGTGCCAGCAGCTTGACGGGACAGGTACTGTCGTACGAGCAGTACTTC. As protein: CASSLTGQVLSYEQYF.

Turning to this clonotype: A much larger clone sits a single nucleotide away, making a read error possible. The V gene is TRBV13, the J gene TRBJ1-2; D gene uncertain. CDR3 length: 12 residues. From germline, CDR1 is PRHDT and CDR2 FYEKMQ (reference sequence). Trimming removed 5 bases at V and 2 bases at J, with 6 bases between. CDR3 coding DNA: TGTGCCAGCAGCCTTTGGAACTATGGCTACACCTTC. It is translated as CASSLWNYGYTF.

J is TRBJ2-5 and V is TRBV4-2; 8 bases agree with TRBD2. The CDR3 loop spans 16 amino acids. The ends lost 0 bases at V and 4 bases at J; junction bases unmatched: 7. Per the germline V gene, CDR1 is LGHNA and CDR2 is YNFKEQ. Here the CDR3 reads CASSQDPGGRGETQYF. CDR3 nucleotides: TGTGCCAGCAGCCAAGATCCGGGGGGGCGCGGAGAGACCCAGTACTTC.

This clonotype was counted many times. This chain links TRBV20-1 with TRBJ2-1, with D hard to call. V lost 4 bases and J 0 bases, leaving 13 bases between the germline ends. Germline V gene sequence: CDR1 DFQATT, CDR2 SNEGSKA (reference sequence). This CDR3 contains 15 residues. The CDR3 nucleotides read TGCAGTGCTACACCGGGCCTCAGCTCCTACAATGAGCAGTTCTTC. This encodes CSATPGLSSYNEQFF.

Notes on this clonotype: An end of the junction does not agree with germline; a read error may underlie this. The chain carries TRBV9 and TRBJ1-1; D may be TRBD1 (6 bases). The CDR3 runs 16 residues. CDR1 and CDR2 (germline): SGDLS, YYNGEE. For the CDR3, the DNA is TGTGCCGGCAGTGCAGAAGCCACAGGGTTCGGCACTGAAGCTTTCTTT. Translated, it gives CAGSAEATGFGTEAFF. The variable domain in full, with the rest retrieved from reference TRBV9 and TRBJ1-1, is DSGVTQTPKHLITATGQRVTLRCSPRSGDLSVYWYQQSLDQGLQFLIQYYNGEERAKGNILERFSAQQFPDLHSELNLSSLELGDSALYFCAGSAEATGFGTEAFFGQGTRLTVV.

This clonotype was counted at least ten times. The J gene is TRBJ2-7, the V gene TRBV29-1; the match to TRBD1 covers 8 bases. V shed 6 bases and J 2 bases; nucleotides not matched to a gene: 9. This CDR3 spans 14 amino acids. Germline CDR1 is SQVTM and CDR2 is ANQGSEA. The CDR3 bases are TGCAGCGTCACGGTGGGGACAGGAGCCTACGAGCAGTACTTC. This gives the protein CSVTVGTGAYEQYF.

The DNA for the CDR3 is TGTGCCAGCAGTCCCCGACAGGGGGTCTCCTACGAGCAGTACTTC. Amino acid sequence: CASSPRQGVSYEQYF. J is TRBJ2-7 and V is TRBV12-3 or TRBV12-4; 9 bases align to TRBD1. The ends lost 5 bases at V and 0 bases at J; junction bases unmatched: 5. The CDR3 sequence is 15 residues long.

This clonotype was counted only a few times. The chain uses TRBV20-1 and TRBJ2-1, with TRBD2 matching over 9 bases. This CDR3 contains 15 residues. The V gene's germline CDR1 is DFQATT and CDR2 SNEGSKA (reference sequence). J was trimmed by 8 bases and V by 3 bases; bases with no gene match: 11. The CDR3 DNA is TGCAGTGCTAGTTTTGCGGGAGGGCCTCTGGATGAGCAGTTCTTC. Protein product: CSASFAGGPLDEQFF.

This chain uses TRBV30 with TRBJ2-3, with 7 bases aligning to TRBD2. The CDR3 is made up of 17 amino acids. Unmatched junction bases numbered 13, after V lost 2 bases and J lost 2 bases. Germline loops: CDR1 GTSNPN, CDR2 SVGIG (reference sequence). CDR3 sequence: CAWSWLAVHRSTDTQYF. CDR3 DNA sequence: TGTGCCTGGAGTTGGCTAGCGGTCCACCGATCCACAGATACGCAGTATTTT. Based on the CDR3 plus reference TRBV30 and TRBJ2-3, the full variable domain is SQTIHQWPATLVQPVGSPLSLECTVEGTSNPNLYWYRQAAGRGLQLLFYSVGIGQISSEVPQNLSASRPQDRQFILSSKKLLLSDSGFYLCAWSWLAVHRSTDTQYFGPGTRLTVL.

The chain links TRBV6-1 to TRBJ1-3; D remains unclear. This CDR3 spans 13 amino acids. Trimming removed 6 bases at V and 0 bases at J, with 6 bases between. Germline V lookup: CDR1 MNHNS, CDR2 SASEGT. CDR3: CASSLPSGNTIYF. The CDR3 coding sequence is TGTGCCAGCAGCTTGCCCTCTGGAAACACCATATATTTT.

In DNA, the CDR3 is TGTGCCAGCAGCGCACGGATGAACACTGAAGCTTTCTTT. This gives the protein CASSARMNTEAFF. The chain uses TRBV9 and TRBJ1-1; D remains ambiguous. Germline V gene data show CDR1 as SGDLS and CDR2 as YYNGEE. The germline V and J ends were trimmed by 3 bases and 0 bases, with 6 bases remaining between them. The CDR3 consists of 13 residues. Complete variable domain (other parts from reference TRBV9 and TRBJ1-1): DSGVTQTPKHLITATGQRVTLRCSPRSGDLSVYWYQQSLDQGLQFLIQYYNGEERAKGNILERFSAQQFPDLHSELNLSSLELGDSALYFCASSARMNTEAFFGQGTRLTVV.

This clonotype showed up many times. The V and J genes are TRBV28 and TRBJ2-1; TRBD1 matches at 9 bases. This CDR3 has 15 amino acids. CDR1 is MDHEN, CDR2 SYDVKM, per germline. Trimming removed 6 bases from V and 8 bases from J; junction bases left unmatched: 11. The CDR3 sequence is CASRGPGQGVDEQFF. CDR3 in DNA: TGTGCCAGCAGGGGGCCGGGACAGGGTGTCGATGAGCAGTTCTTC.

The V gene is TRBV4-1, the J gene TRBJ2-7; no firm D call. This CDR3 has 17 amino acids. The V end was cut by 0 bases, the J end by 1 base, with 16 bases between. Germline V gene lookup returns CDR1 MGHRA and CDR2 YSYEKL. The DNA of the CDR3 is TGCGCCAGCAGCCAAGACCTTTTAACTGGAATTTCCTACGAGCAGTACTTC. Protein sequence: CASSQDLLTGISYEQYF.

This chain uses TRBV6-2 or TRBV6-3 with TRBJ2-2, with D hard to call. The CDR3 is 14 residues long. V was pared by 8 bases and J by 6 bases, with 16 bases between. The germline V gene has CDR1 MNHEY and CDR2 SVGEGT. Here the CDR3 reads CASRRLSGSGELFF. The CDR3 nucleotides read TGTGCCAGCCGCCGACTGTCGGGCTCCGGGGAGCTGTTTTTT.

Turning to this clonotype: This may come from a read error, since a much larger clone is one base off. This sequence joins TRBV19 and TRBJ1-1, with a possible D match to TRBD1 (6 bases). The CDR3 consists of 16 residues. Germline V gives CDR1 LNHDA, CDR2 SQIVND (reference sequence). CDR3 in amino acids: CASSIGRQVIGTDAFF. CDR3 DNA sequence: TGTGCCAGTAGTATTGGACGACAGGTTATTGGCACTGATGCTTTCTTT.

This clonotype was observed a handful of times. V gene TRBV7-9 combines with J gene TRBJ2-7; 9 bases line up with TRBD1. Germline CDR1 reads SEHNR; CDR2 reads FQNEAQ (reference sequence). The V and J ends lost 5 bases and 0 bases, in that order; junction bases with no gene match: 11. This CDR3 is 17 amino acids long. The CDR3 DNA sequence: TGTGCCAGCAGCCGACCCGTGTGGACAGGGGACTCCTACGAGCAGTACTTC. This sequence encodes CASSRPVWTGDSYEQYF. Together with reference TRBV7-9 and TRBJ2-7, the CDR3 gives the full variable domain: DTGVSQNPRHKITKRGQNVTFRCDPISEHNRLYWYRQTLGQGPEFLTYFQNEAQLEKSRLLSDRFSAERPKGSFSTLEIQRTEQGDSAMYLCASSRPVWTGDSYEQYFGPGTRLTVT.